A selection of T cell receptor beta chains follows, all from one sample in a study of blood T cell repertoires in COVID-19. The repertoire was sequenced with immunoSEQ multiplex PCR; TCRdb's copy has only in-frame clones and lacks some. Of 200,000 to 250,000 clones in the sample, 70% to 85% are singletons; the top ten hold nearly 9%. What was sequenced was peripheral blood. The receptors derive from an older man with acute or convalescent COVID-19. CDR3s include the opening cysteine and the closing phenylalanine or tryptophan. The order of the fields is J gene, V gene, CDR3 protein.

TRBJ1-6 TRBV27 CASSLGRGIASPLHF
TRBJ2-7 TRBV28 CASIPGSYEQYF
TRBJ1-6 TRBV3-1/TRBV3-2 CASSPGGKGSPLHF
TRBJ2-1 TRBV24-1 CATSDLKGATYNEQFF
TRBJ2-7 TRBV5-1 CASSFNRDGGYEQYF
TRBJ1-5 TRBV27 CASSPTGQFSNQPQHF
TRBJ2-2 TRBV9 CASSVSGTSLTGELFF
TRBJ2-4 TRBV28 CASSKQGGDIQYF
TRBJ2-1 TRBV3-1/TRBV3-2 CASSARLPGQYNEQFF
TRBJ1-5 TRBV2 CASSEPGWSKRSNQPQHF
TRBJ1-6 TRBV12-3/TRBV12-4 CASSFRVRSPLHF
TRBJ2-7 TRBV18 CASSPGTAQSYEQYF
TRBJ2-3 TRBV19 CASSIGTVGTDTQYF
TRBJ1-2 TRBV5-4 CASSLATAANYGYTF
TRBJ2-2 TRBV7-9 CASSLVSRGSGELFF
TRBJ2-7 TRBV2 CASSGRASPSSYEQYF
TRBJ2-3 TRBV15 CATSPGTGFSTDTQYF
TRBJ2-3 TRBV21-1 CASSKVPARLSTDTQYF
TRBJ2-6 TRBV5-4 CASSFINSGANVLTF
TRBJ2-3 TRBV5-4 CASSLDRGWTDTQYF
TRBJ2-3 TRBV12-5 CASGLRAGGGADTQYF
TRBJ1-6 TRBV6-1 CASSEAGRNSPLHF
TRBJ2-7 TRBV7-8 CASSLKAGFSYEQYF
TRBJ2-3 TRBV7-2 CASWGSRPPDTQYF
TRBJ1-2 TRBV5-1 CASSLSGLDGYTF